This entry describes one T cell receptor (beta chain). Its antigen is as yet unknown. 60 Vbeta and 13 Jbeta primers were used in PCR. The assay was immunoSEQ multiplex PCR, and TCRdb's table has in-frame clones only and misses some. The top ten clones hold 1.5% to 2% of a sample with around 150,000 clones, approximately 80% of them seen once. This entry comes from a study of cytomegalovirus exposure and HLA in healthy donors. Study-wide results and caveats: Cytomegalovirus-associated status was assigned to about 170 TCR beta chains. A later analysis linked a missense variant in DCLRE1C to the trimming of TCR beta V and J genes. Presence/absence analyses assumed roughly uniform sequencing depth across donors. Exclusion applied to some V segments, including TRBV6-2 and TRBV6-3, as they were indistinguishable.

The V gene's germline CDR1 is MNHEY and CDR2 SVGAGI. The length of the CDR3 is 14 residues. V shed 5 bases, J shed 7 bases, and the junction held 8 bases outside the gene matches. Input material: PBMCs. The TCR was taken from a woman between 35 and 50 years old in good health and CMV-seronegative. The chain recombines TRBV6-5 with TRBJ1-2; the match to TRBD1 covers 9 bases. The CDR3 region has the DNA TGTGCCAGCAGTGAAAGTGGACAGGGGATTGGCTACACCTTC. It specifies CASSESGQGIGYTF.